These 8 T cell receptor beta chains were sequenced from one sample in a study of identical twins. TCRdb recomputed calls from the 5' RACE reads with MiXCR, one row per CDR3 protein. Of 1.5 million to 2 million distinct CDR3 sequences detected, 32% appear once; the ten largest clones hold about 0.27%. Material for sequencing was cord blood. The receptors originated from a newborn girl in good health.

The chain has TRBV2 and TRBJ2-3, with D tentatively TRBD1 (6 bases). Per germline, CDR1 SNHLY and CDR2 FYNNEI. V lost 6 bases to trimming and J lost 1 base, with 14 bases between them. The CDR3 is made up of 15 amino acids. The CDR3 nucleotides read TGTGCCAGCAGCCAAGGCGCAGGGGGCACAGATACGCAGTATTTT. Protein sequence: CASSQGAGGTDTQYF.

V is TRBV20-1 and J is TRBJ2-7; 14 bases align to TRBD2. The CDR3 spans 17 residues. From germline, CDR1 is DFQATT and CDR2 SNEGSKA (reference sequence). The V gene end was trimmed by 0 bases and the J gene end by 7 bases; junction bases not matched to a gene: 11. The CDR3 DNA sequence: TGCAGTGCTAGAGAATACAGGACTAGCGGGGGGCGGAATGAGCAGTACTTC. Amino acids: CSAREYRTSGGRNEQYF.

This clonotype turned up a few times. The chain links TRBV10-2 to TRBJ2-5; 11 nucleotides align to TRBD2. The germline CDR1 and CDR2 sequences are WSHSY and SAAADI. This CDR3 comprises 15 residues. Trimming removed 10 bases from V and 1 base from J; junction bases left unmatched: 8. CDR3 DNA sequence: TGCGCCACCAAGATCCTAGCGGGGGGCCAAGAGACCCAGTACTTC. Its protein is CATKILAGGQETQYF.

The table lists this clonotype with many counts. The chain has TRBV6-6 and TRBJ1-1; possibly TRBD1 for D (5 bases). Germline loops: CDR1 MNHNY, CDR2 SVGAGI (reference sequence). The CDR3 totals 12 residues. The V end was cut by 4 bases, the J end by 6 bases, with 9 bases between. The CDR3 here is CASSSGGAEAFF. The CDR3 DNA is TGTGCCAGCAGTTCCGGGGGGGCTGAAGCTTTCTTT.

CDR3 protein: CASSRTITGTNTYNEQFF. CDR3 bases: TGCGCCAGCAGCCGTACCATAACCGGGACTAATACCTACAATGAGCAGTTCTTC. The V gene is TRBV4-1, the J gene TRBJ2-1; 7 bases align to TRBD2. V shed 4 bases, J shed 2 bases, and the junction held 14 bases outside the gene matches. CDR3 length: 18 amino acids. Germline loops: CDR1 MGHRA, CDR2 YSYEKL.

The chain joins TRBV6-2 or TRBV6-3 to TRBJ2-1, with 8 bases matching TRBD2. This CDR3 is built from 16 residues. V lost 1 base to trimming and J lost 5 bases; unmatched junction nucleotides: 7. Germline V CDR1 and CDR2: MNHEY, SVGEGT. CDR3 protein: CASSYYGLAADNEQFF. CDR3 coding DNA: TGTGCCAGCAGTTACTACGGACTAGCCGCGGACAATGAGCAGTTCTTC.

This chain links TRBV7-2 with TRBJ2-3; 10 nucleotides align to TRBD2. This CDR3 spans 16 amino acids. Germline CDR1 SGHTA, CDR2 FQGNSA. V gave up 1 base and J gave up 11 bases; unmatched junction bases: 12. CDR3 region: CASSLVRAGGPGEQYF. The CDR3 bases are TGTGCCAGCAGCTTAGTCCGAGCGGGAGGGCCGGGGGAGCAGTATTTT.

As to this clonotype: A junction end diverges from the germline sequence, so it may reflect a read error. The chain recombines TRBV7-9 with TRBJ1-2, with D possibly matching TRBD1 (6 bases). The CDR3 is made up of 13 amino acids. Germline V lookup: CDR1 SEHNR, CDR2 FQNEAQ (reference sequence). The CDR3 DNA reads TGTGCCGGCAGCCCACAGGGCGTCTATGGCTACACCTTC. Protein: CAGSPQGVYGYTF. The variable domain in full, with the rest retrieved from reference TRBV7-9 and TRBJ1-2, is DTGVSQNPRHKITKRGQNVTFRCDPISEHNRLYWYRQTLGQGPEFLTYFQNEAQLEKSRLLSDRFSAERPKGSFSTLEIQRTEQGDSAMYLCAGSPQGVYGYTFGSGTRLTVV.